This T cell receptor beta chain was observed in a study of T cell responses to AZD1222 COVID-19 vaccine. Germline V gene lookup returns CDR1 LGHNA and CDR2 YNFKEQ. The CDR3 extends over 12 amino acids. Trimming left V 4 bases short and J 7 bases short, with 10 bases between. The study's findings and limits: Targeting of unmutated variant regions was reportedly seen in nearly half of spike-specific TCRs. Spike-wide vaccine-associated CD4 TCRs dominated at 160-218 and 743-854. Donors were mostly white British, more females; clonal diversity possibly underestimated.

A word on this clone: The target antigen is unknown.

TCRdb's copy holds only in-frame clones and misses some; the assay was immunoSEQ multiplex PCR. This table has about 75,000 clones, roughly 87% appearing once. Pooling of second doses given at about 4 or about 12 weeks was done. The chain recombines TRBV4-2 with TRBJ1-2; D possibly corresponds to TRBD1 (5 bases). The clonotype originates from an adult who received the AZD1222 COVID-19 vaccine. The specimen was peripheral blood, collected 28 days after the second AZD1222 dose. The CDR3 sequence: CASSRAGFGYTF. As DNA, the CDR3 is TGTGCCAGCAGCCGAGCAGGGTTTGGCTACACCTTC.